This entry concerns a single TCR beta chain. This sample stems from a study of blood T cell repertoires in COVID-19. Study as a whole: Sites across the United States, Italy and Spain contributed samples from acute and convalescent COVID-19.

Germline V gives CDR1 KGHSH, CDR2 LQKENI. The CDR3 is made up of 16 amino acids. V was pared by 0 bases and J by 0 bases, with 8 bases between. Profiling relied on immunoSEQ multiplex PCR, and the TCRdb table lists in-frame clones only, not all of them. The table lists under 130,000 clones, approximately 79% of them singletons. What was sequenced was peripheral blood. The chain combines TRBV18 with TRBJ1-4; D remains ambiguous. The sequence derives from a man between 65 and 85 years old with active or convalescent COVID-19. The CDR3: CASSPPRSSTNEKLFF. In DNA, the CDR3 is TGTGCCAGCTCACCACCGCGGTCTTCAACTAATGAAAAACTGTTTTTT.